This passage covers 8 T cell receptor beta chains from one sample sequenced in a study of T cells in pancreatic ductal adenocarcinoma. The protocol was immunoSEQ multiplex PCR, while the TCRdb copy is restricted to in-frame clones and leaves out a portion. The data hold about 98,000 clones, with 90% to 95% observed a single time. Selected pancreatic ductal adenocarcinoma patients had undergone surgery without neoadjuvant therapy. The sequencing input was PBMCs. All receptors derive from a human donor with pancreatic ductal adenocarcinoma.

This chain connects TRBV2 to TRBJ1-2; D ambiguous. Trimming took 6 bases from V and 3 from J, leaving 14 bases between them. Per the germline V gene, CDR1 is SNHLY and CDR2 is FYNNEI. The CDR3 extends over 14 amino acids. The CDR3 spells CASRRQMVDYGYTF. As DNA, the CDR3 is TGTGCCAGCAGGCGGCAGATGGTGGACTATGGCTACACCTTC.

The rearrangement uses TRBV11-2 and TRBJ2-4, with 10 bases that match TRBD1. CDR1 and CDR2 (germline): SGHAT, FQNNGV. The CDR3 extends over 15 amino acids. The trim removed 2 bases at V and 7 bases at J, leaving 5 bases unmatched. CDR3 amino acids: CASSLTTGGANIQYF. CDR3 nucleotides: TGTGCCAGCAGCTTAACGACAGGGGGCGCCAACATTCAGTACTTC.

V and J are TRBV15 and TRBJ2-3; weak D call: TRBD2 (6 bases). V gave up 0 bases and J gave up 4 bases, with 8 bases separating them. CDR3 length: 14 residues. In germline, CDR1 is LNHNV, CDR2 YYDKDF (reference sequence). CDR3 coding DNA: TGTGCCACCAGCAGAGAGGAGGGTGCAGATACGCAGTATTTT. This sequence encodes CATSREEGADTQYF.

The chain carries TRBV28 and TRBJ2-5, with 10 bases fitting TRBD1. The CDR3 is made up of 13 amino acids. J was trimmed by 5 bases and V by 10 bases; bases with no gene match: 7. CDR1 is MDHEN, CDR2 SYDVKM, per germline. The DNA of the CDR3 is TGTGCCACCCGGGACAGGGGCTGGGAGACCCAGTACTTC. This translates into CATRDRGWETQYF.

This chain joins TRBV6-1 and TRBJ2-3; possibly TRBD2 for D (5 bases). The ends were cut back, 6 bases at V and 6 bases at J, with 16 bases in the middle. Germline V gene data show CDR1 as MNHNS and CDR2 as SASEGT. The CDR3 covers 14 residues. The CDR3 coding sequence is TGTGCCAGCAGACTAGGGCCAGCGGAGGATACGCAGTATTTT. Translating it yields CASRLGPAEDTQYF.

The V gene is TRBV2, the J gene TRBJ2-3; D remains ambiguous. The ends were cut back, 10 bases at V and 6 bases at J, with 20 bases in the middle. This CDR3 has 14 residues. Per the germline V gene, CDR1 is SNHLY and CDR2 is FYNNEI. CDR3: CATAGSGPRDTQYF. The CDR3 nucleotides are TGTGCCACCGCCGGGTCCGGCCCTCGGGATACGCAGTATTTT.

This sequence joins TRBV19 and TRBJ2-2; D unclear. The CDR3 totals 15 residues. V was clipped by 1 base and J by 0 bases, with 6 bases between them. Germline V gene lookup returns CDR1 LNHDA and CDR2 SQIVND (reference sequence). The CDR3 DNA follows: TGTGCCAGTAGTATAGCTGACACGAACACCGGGGAGCTGTTTTTT. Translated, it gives CASSIADTNTGELFF. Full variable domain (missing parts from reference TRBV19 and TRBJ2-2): DGGITQSPKYLFRKEGQNVTLSCEQNLNHDAMYWYRQDPGQGLRLIYYSQIVNDFQKGDIAEGYSVSREKKESFPLTVTSAQKNPTAFYLCASSIADTNTGELFFGEGSRLTVL.

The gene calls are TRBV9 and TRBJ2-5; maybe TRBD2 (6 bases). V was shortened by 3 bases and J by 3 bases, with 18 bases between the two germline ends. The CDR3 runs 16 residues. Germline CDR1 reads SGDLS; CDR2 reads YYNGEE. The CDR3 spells CASSAGRQLGKETQYF. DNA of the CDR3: TGTGCCAGCAGCGCGGGGAGGCAGCTCGGAAAAGAGACCCAGTACTTC. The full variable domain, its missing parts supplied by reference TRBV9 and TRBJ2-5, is DSGVTQTPKHLITATGQRVTLRCSPRSGDLSVYWYQQSLDQGLQFLIQYYNGEERAKGNILERFSAQQFPDLHSELNLSSLELGDSALYFCASSAGRQLGKETQYFGPGTRLLVL.